A single sample gave rise to the 30 T cell receptor beta chains below, sequenced in a study of graft-versus-host responses after intestinal transplantation. Which antigens these TCRs recognize remains unknown. Sequenced by immunoSEQ multiplex PCR; TCRdb stores in-frame clones only, minus some. The sample holds approximately 97,000 clones, about nine tenths seen once. Sequenced here: unstimulated CD4+ T cells sorted from spleen or lymph node cells, sampled before transplant. Source of these receptors: a human donor who was the organ donor for an intestinal transplant.

This rearrangement joins TRBV9 to TRBJ2-5; D may be TRBD1 (5 bases). This CDR3 has 14 amino acids. Trimming stripped 2 bases from V and 5 bases from J, with 13 bases between. The germline V gene has CDR1 SGDLS and CDR2 YYNGEE. In nucleotides, the CDR3 is TGTGCCAGCAGCGTTCAGGGCTTGTTTGAGACCCAGTACTTC. It encodes CASSVQGLFETQYF. The full variable domain, rest sourced from reference TRBV9 and TRBJ2-5, is DSGVTQTPKHLITATGQRVTLRCSPRSGDLSVYWYQQSLDQGLQFLIQYYNGEERAKGNILERFSAQQFPDLHSELNLSSLELGDSALYFCASSVQGLFETQYFGPGTRLLVL.

This chain links TRBV5-5 with TRBJ2-1, with 11 bases lining up with TRBD2. CDR1 is SGHKS, CDR2 YYEKEE, per germline (reference sequence). The length of the CDR3 is 14 residues. V dropped 7 bases and J dropped 4; count of bases not matched to a gene: 4. CDR3 region: CASHGTSGYNEQFF. In nucleotides, the CDR3 is TGTGCCAGCCACGGGACTAGCGGTTACAATGAGCAGTTCTTC.

The chain uses TRBV7-2 and TRBJ1-2; D call uncertain. Germline V gene data show CDR1 as SGHTA and CDR2 as FQGNSA. The V end was cut by 3 bases, the J end by 4 bases, with 15 bases between. CDR3 length: 15 amino acids. The CDR3 sequence is CASSFSGEGGYGYTF. The CDR3 DNA follows: TGTGCCAGCAGCTTCAGCGGGGAGGGAGGCTATGGCTACACCTTC. Full variable domain (missing parts from reference TRBV7-2 and TRBJ1-2): GAGVSQSPSNKVTEKGKDVELRCDPISGHTALYWYRQSLGQGLEFLIYFQGNSAPDKSGLPSDRFSAERTGGSVSTLTIQRTQQEDSAVYLCASSFSGEGGYGYTFGSGTRLTVV.

The chain carries TRBV6-1 and TRBJ1-3; D ambiguous. V gave up 1 base and J gave up 5 bases, with 6 bases separating them. Germline V gives CDR1 MNHNS, CDR2 SASEGT. The CDR3 loop spans 13 amino acids. CDR3 amino acids: CASSEGSRNTIYF. CDR3 DNA sequence: TGTGCCAGCAGTGAAGGGAGTCGAAACACCATATATTTT.

The chain has TRBV25-1 and TRBJ2-6; 8 bases match TRBD1. The V and J ends lost 3 bases and 3 bases, in that order; junction bases with no gene match: 4. Germline V lookup: CDR1 MGHDK, CDR2 SYGVNS. The CDR3 has 16 residues. The CDR3 bases are TGTGCCAGCAGTGAGCCCAGGGGGCTTGGGGCCAACGTCCTGACTTTC. It translates to CASSEPRGLGANVLTF.

CDR3 coding DNA: TGTGCCAGCAGCCCGGTGGAACAGGGGGCCTACGAGCAGTACTTC. The encoded protein is CASSPVEQGAYEQYF. The rearrangement uses TRBV7-2 and TRBJ2-5, with TRBD1 identical over 8 bases. The last part of the DNA fits TRBJ2-7 better; the J call may be wrong. The CDR3 contains 15 residues. Germline-derived CDR1 and CDR2 are SGHTA and FQGNSA.

J is TRBJ1-3 and V is TRBV30; D is ambiguous. CDR1 and CDR2 (germline): GTSNPN, SVGIG (reference sequence). The CDR3 sequence is 14 residues long. The V end was cut by 6 bases, the J end by 7 bases, with 19 bases between. CDR3 sequence: CACPTGVTGNTIYF. As DNA, the CDR3 is TGTGCCTGCCCCACCGGGGTAACGGGGAACACCATATATTTT.

The chain recombines TRBV6-5 with TRBJ1-1; D gene unclear. V was cut by 6 bases and J by 7 bases, with 15 bases left in between. Germline CDR1 and CDR2: MNHEY and SVGAGI. The CDR3 totals 13 residues. Written as DNA, the CDR3 is TGTGCCAGCAGCCCAGTTGGGCAGTTTGAAGCTTTCTTT. This codes for CASSPVGQFEAFF.

The CDR3 spells CASSFTGTGELFF. As DNA, the CDR3 is TGCGCCAGCAGCTTTACAGGGACCGGGGAGCTGTTTTTT. This chain joins TRBV5-1 and TRBJ2-2, with a tentative D call TRBD1 (6 bases). The germline gives CDR1 SGHRS, CDR2 YFSETQ. V gave up 2 bases and J gave up 5 bases, with 7 bases separating them. CDR3 length equals 13 residues.

This clone was observed a few times. This rearrangement joins TRBV7-2 to TRBJ2-1, with D maybe TRBD1 (6 bases). Trimming removed 7 bases from V and 7 bases from J, with 14 bases in between. In germline, CDR1 is SGHTA, CDR2 FQGNSA. The length of the CDR3 is 13 residues. The CDR3 spells CASKTTGLNEQFF. DNA for the CDR3: TGTGCCAGCAAGACGACAGGTCTGAATGAGCAGTTCTTC.

The gene calls are TRBV2 and TRBJ1-6; 7 bases match TRBD1. The V gene end was trimmed by 6 bases and the J gene end by 1 base; junction bases not matched to a gene: 6. The CDR3 loop spans 16 amino acids. Germline CDR1 reads SNHLY; CDR2 reads FYNNEI. CDR3 region: CASRELRGSYNSPLHF. In nucleotides, the CDR3 is TGTGCCAGCAGGGAACTCAGGGGGTCCTATAATTCACCCCTCCACTTT.

In nucleotides, the CDR3 is TGTGCCAGCAGTGGGGAGAGCCACGAGCAGTACTTC. This codes for CASSGESHEQYF. The rearrangement joins TRBV2 to TRBJ2-7, with D perhaps TRBD2 (5 bases). Trimming removed 4 bases at V and 5 bases at J, with 9 bases between. This CDR3 spans 12 amino acids. Germline CDR1 and CDR2: SNHLY and FYNNEI. The complete variable domain, with remaining parts taken from reference TRBV2 and TRBJ2-7, reads EPEVTQTPSHQVTQMGQEVILRCVPISNHLYFYWYRQILGQKVEFLVSFYNNEISEKSEIFDDQFSVERPDGSNFTLKIRSTKLEDSAMYFCASSGESHEQYFGPGTRLTVT.

The chain couples TRBV6-4 to TRBJ2-7; D is perhaps TRBD1 (6 bases). The germline V and J ends were trimmed by 8 bases and 0 bases, with 17 bases remaining between them. This CDR3 has 15 residues. CDR1 and CDR2 from the germline V gene are MRHNA and SNTAGT. DNA of the CDR3: TGTGCCAGCTGCAACCGGACAGTTTTCTCCTACGAGCAGTACTTC. Amino acids: CASCNRTVFSYEQYF.

The rearrangement links TRBV4-3 to TRBJ1-6; weak D call: TRBD1 (6 bases). This CDR3 is 20 amino acids long. The V gene's germline CDR1 is LGHNA and CDR2 YSLEER. With 1 base removed from V and 0 bases from J, the gap between germline ends came to 19 bases. The CDR3: CASSQVSLDRAHSYNSPLHF. The CDR3 region has the DNA TGCGCCAGCAGCCAAGTATCCTTGGACAGAGCACACTCCTATAATTCACCCCTCCACTTT.

The chain carries TRBV6-5 and TRBJ2-7, with 12 positions matching TRBD2. The germline CDR1 and CDR2 sequences are MNHEY and SVGAGI. The CDR3 loop spans 16 amino acids. V shed 2 bases and J 2 bases; nucleotides not matched to a gene: 4. CDR3 region: CASSYTGLAGTYEQYF. The CDR3 bases are TGTGCCAGCAGTTACACCGGACTAGCGGGGACCTACGAGCAGTACTTC.

The genes are TRBV10-3 and TRBJ2-5, with D possibly being TRBD1 (5 bases). The DNA end is a closer match to TRBJ2-7, so the J assignment may be wrong. Per germline, CDR1 ENHRY and CDR2 SYGVKD. This CDR3 has 14 residues. The CDR3 sequence is CAISERQLINEQYF. CDR3 bases: TGTGCCATCAGCGAGAGACAGTTGATCAACGAGCAGTACTTC.

The CDR3 nucleotides are TGTGCCAGCAGCACTTGGACAGGGGGTGCCTACGAGCAGTACTTC. Protein sequence: CASSTWTGGAYEQYF. V and J are TRBV7-2 and TRBJ2-7; 10 bases are shared with TRBD1. The V gene's germline CDR1 is SGHTA and CDR2 FQGNSA. Unmatched junction bases numbered 6, after V lost 5 bases and J lost 2 bases. The CDR3 loop spans 15 amino acids.

This clone showed up just once. One junction end disagrees with the germline gene, perhaps due to a read error. The V gene is TRBV4-2, the J gene TRBJ2-7, with 9 bases identical to TRBD1. The CDR3 extends over 17 amino acids. Looked up from germline, CDR1 is LGHNA and CDR2 is YNFKEQ. The DNA of the CDR3 is TGTGCCAGCAGCCAAGATCGGGGACAGGGAATCTCCTTCGAGCAGTACTTC. Translating gives CASSQDRGQGISFEQYF.

V and J are TRBV7-2 and TRBJ2-2; 11 bases agree with TRBD1. The ends lost 5 bases at V and 7 bases at J; junction bases unmatched: 9. The germline gives CDR1 SGHTA, CDR2 FQGNSA. The CDR3 totals 16 residues. The CDR3 nucleotides read TGTGCCAGCAGCATAACCGGGACAGGGGGGAGCGGGGAGCTGTTTTTT. This translates into CASSITGTGGSGELFF.

This clone has only one observation. The genes are TRBV18 and TRBJ1-5; weak D call: TRBD1 (6 bases). Germline CDR1 KGHSH, CDR2 LQKENI. This CDR3 is built from 14 residues. V lost 4 bases, J lost 1 base, and 8 bases lay in between. CDR3 coding DNA: TGTGCCAGCTCACGACAGGCCAGCAATCAGCCCCAGCATTTT. As protein: CASSRQASNQPQHF.

V is TRBV19 and J is TRBJ2-7, with a weak D call TRBD2 (6 bases). V was clipped by 3 bases and J by 0 bases, with 9 bases between them. Germline V lookup: CDR1 LNHDA, CDR2 SQIVND (reference sequence). The CDR3 extends over 14 amino acids. The CDR3 nucleotides are TGTGCCAGTAGTATTGGAGGGTCCTCCTACGAGCAGTACTTC. This gives the protein CASSIGGSSYEQYF.

In its sample, this clone was seen once. The V and J genes are TRBV27 and TRBJ1-6, with 9 bases lining up with TRBD1. This CDR3 is 16 amino acids long. V lost 5 bases and J lost 9; bases outside the gene matches: 11. Germline CDR1 reads MNHEY; CDR2 reads SMNVEV (reference sequence). CDR3 nucleotide sequence: TGTGCCAGCAGTATCCTCCTTGGGACAGGGAGTTCACCCCTCCACTTT. The encoded protein is CASSILLGTGSSPLHF.

V usage is TRBV4-1 and J usage is TRBJ2-5; 11 bases are shared with TRBD1. The DNA end is more similar to TRBJ2-7, so the J call may be wrong. CDR1 is MGHRA and CDR2 is YSYEKL in the germline V gene. The CDR3 spans 15 residues. The CDR3 loop is CASSQVGTGGYEQYF. The CDR3 nucleotides read TGCGCCAGCAGCCAAGTGGGGACAGGGGGTTACGAGCAGTACTTC.

The chain uses TRBV19 and TRBJ1-2, with D possibly being TRBD1 (5 bases). The germline gives CDR1 LNHDA, CDR2 SQIVND (reference sequence). Trimming left V 3 bases short and J 5 bases short, with 16 bases between. This CDR3 is built from 15 residues. CDR3 protein: CASSIYDSLGYGYTF. CDR3 nucleotides: TGTGCCAGTAGTATTTACGACAGTTTGGGGTATGGCTACACCTTC.

The V gene is TRBV7-2, the J gene TRBJ2-7, with TRBD2 matching over 7 bases. CDR1 is SGHTA, CDR2 FQGNSA, per germline. There are 16 residues in the CDR3. V gave up 1 base and J gave up 0 bases; unmatched junction bases: 6. The CDR3 nucleotides read TGTGCCAGCAGCTTAGTCGGCGGGGGAAGCTCCTACGAGCAGTACTTC. This codes for CASSLVGGGSSYEQYF.

The chain links TRBV19 to TRBJ1-5; possible D gene TRBD1, 6 bases. From germline, CDR1 is LNHDA and CDR2 SQIVND (reference sequence). The CDR3 consists of 15 residues. Trimming took 6 bases from V and 2 from J, leaving 14 bases between them. The CDR3 region has the DNA TGTGCCAGTAGGAACAGGGAGATTGGCAATCAGCCCCAGCATTTT. Residues: CASRNREIGNQPQHF.

This chain's CDR3 is CASSLAGGPADTQYF. The CDR3 DNA follows: TGTGCCAGCAGCCTAGCGGGGGGGCCGGCAGATACGCAGTATTTT. The chain uses TRBV9 and TRBJ2-3; 12 bases match TRBD2. The CDR3 runs to 15 residues. Losses at the gene ends were 4 bases for V and 4 bases for J; bases not matched to a gene: 4. The germline V gene encodes CDR1 SGDLS and CDR2 YYNGEE.

The V and J genes are TRBV7-6 and TRBJ1-2, with 10 bases matching TRBD1. J lost 4 bases, V lost 4 bases, and 9 bases had no gene match. CDR1 and CDR2 from the germline V gene are SGHVS and FNYEAQ. The CDR3 loop spans 16 amino acids. This chain's CDR3 is CASSSGQGVFPYGYTF. The CDR3 nucleotides are TGTGCCAGCAGCTCTGGACAGGGGGTCTTCCCCTATGGCTACACCTTC.

The chain carries TRBV11-2 and TRBJ2-3, with 13 bases lining up with TRBD2. Trimming cost V 2 bases and J 7 bases; bases outside gene matches: 6. Per the germline V gene, CDR1 is SGHAT and CDR2 is FQNNGV. The CDR3 length is 16 residues. CDR3: CASSLTSGGAVNTQYF. CDR3 in DNA: TGTGCCAGCAGCTTAACTAGCGGGGGGGCGGTGAATACGCAGTATTTT.

The V call is TRBV7-6, the J call TRBJ2-5; 9 bases fit TRBD2. Germline CDR1 reads SGHVS; CDR2 reads FNYEAQ. This CDR3 region has 15 residues. The junction had 7 bases not matched to a gene; V was cut back by 3 bases and J by 5 bases. The CDR3 is CASSLVAGAGETQYF. For the CDR3, the DNA is TGTGCCAGCAGCTTGGTAGCGGGGGCGGGGGAGACCCAGTACTTC.